This T cell receptor beta chain was recovered during a study of blood T cell repertoires in COVID-19. Study summary: In each case, the material was cDNA or gDNA derived from T cells, B-cell-depleted T cells, or PBMCs.

Original data processing: Cell counts per sample came from amplifying reference gene primers. The method was immunoSEQ multiplex PCR; TCRdb's version includes in-frame clones alone and lacks a portion of them. V, J and clone size were drawn from that table, and D and trimming were deduced from the DNA. The sample lists 150,000 to 200,000 clones; 89% were seen once. Those who participated ranged in age from 18 to 89 years and resided in around 22 US areas. Participants' reported clinical history set cohort assignment. Germline loops: CDR1 SEHNR, CDR2 FQNEAQ (reference sequence). The CDR3 covers 14 residues. Trimming left V 4 bases short and J 7 bases short, with 15 bases between.

The sample taken for sequencing was PBMCs or T cells enriched from blood (not recorded which). This sequence joins TRBV7-9 and TRBJ2-3; maybe TRBD1 (5 bases). The sequence was obtained from a woman aged 40 to 49 with acute COVID-19. CDR3 DNA sequence: TGTGCCAGCAGCTCGGACATCGCGGTACATACGCAGTATTTT. Translation gives CASSSDIAVHTQYF.